The next 30 T cell receptor beta chains were all read from a single sample in a study of shared T cell receptors in the human thymus. Sequencing used immunoSEQ multiplex PCR; TCRdb keeps in-frame clones, though not all of them. The sample contains some 720,000 clones, around 87% of which appear only once. These same records also appear under a second study, on human thymus T cells.

Sequencing used thymocytes. Receptor source: a boy under two years old with a congenital heart defect.

The genes are TRBV30 and TRBJ2-2; TRBD2 matches at 14 bases. The junction had 9 bases not matched to a gene; V was cut back by 2 bases and J by 4 bases. CDR3 length: 18 residues. Germline CDR1 is GTSNPN and CDR2 is SVGIG (reference sequence). CDR3 nucleotide sequence: TGTGCCTGGAGTTCTCAGACTAGCGGGAGGGCACGCACCGGGGAGCTGTTTTTT. Translation gives CAWSSQTSGRARTGELFF.

The rearrangement uses TRBV5-1 and TRBJ2-3, with D perhaps matching TRBD1 (7 bases). The CDR3 loop spans 15 amino acids. Germline V lookup: CDR1 SGHRS, CDR2 YFSETQ. V lost 4 bases and J 3 bases, leaving 15 bases between the germline ends. This CDR3 reads CASSGGTAGTDTQYF. In nucleotides, the CDR3 is TGCGCCAGCAGCGGGGGGACAGCTGGGACAGATACGCAGTATTTT.

V is TRBV29-1 and J is TRBJ2-5; tentatively, D is TRBD2 (5 bases). Judging by the DNA end, TRBJ2-7 fits better; the J call may be wrong. This CDR3 has 13 residues. CDR1 is SQVTM, CDR2 ANQGSEA, per germline. The DNA for the CDR3 is TGCAGCGTGGGAGAGCGCAGCTCCTACGAGCAGTACTTC. Translation gives CSVGERSSYEQYF.

The chain combines TRBV14 with TRBJ2-2; TRBD2 agrees at 8 bases. In germline, CDR1 is SGHDN, CDR2 FVKESK. V shed 7 bases and J 4 bases; nucleotides not matched to a gene: 5. The CDR3 loop spans 14 amino acids. The CDR3 DNA follows: TGTGCCAGCACTATTGCGGGAGGCACCGGGGAGCTGTTTTTT. This codes for CASTIAGGTGELFF. The complete variable domain, with remaining parts taken from reference TRBV14 and TRBJ2-2, reads EAGVTQFPSHSVIEKGQTVTLRCDPISGHDNLYWYRRVMGKEIKFLLHFVKESKQDESGMPNNRFLAERTGGTYSTLKVQPAELEDSGVYFCASTIAGGTGELFFGEGSRLTVL.

The chain links TRBV7-8 to TRBJ2-6; 8 bases agree with TRBD1. CDR1 SGHVS and CDR2 FQNEAQ come from the germline V gene. The CDR3 spans 17 residues. The junction had 7 bases not matched to a gene; V was cut back by 4 bases and J by 2 bases. The CDR3 sequence is CASSSAAGGTGANVLTF. The CDR3, as DNA: TGTGCCAGCAGCTCGGCCGCAGGGGGCACTGGGGCCAACGTCCTGACTTTC.

The genes are TRBV5-6 and TRBJ1-2; D gene uncertain. Germline loops: CDR1 SGHDT, CDR2 YYEEEE. The CDR3 totals 12 residues. With 5 bases removed from V and 7 bases from J, the gap between germline ends came to 12 bases. DNA for the CDR3: TGTGCCAGCAGGTGCCCTCGGTGTGGCTACACCTTC. Amino acid sequence: CASRCPRCGYTF. The complete variable domain, with remaining parts taken from reference TRBV5-6 and TRBJ1-2, reads DAGVTQSPTHLIKTRGQQVTLRCSPKSGHDTVSWYQQALGQGPQFIFQYYEEEERQRGNFPDRFSGHQFPNYSSELNVNALLLGDSALYLCASRCPRCGYTFGSGTRLTVV.

The chain carries TRBV4-1 and TRBJ1-2, with TRBD1 as a possible D gene (6 bases). The germline CDR1 and CDR2 sequences are MGHRA and YSYEKL. V gave up 4 bases and J gave up 5 bases, with 14 bases separating them. The CDR3 sequence is 14 residues long. CDR3: CASSRPGTSYGYTF. CDR3 in DNA: TGCGCCAGCAGCCGCCCCGGGACAAGTTATGGCTACACCTTC.

V usage is TRBV6-5 and J usage is TRBJ2-2; the D is unclear. V gave up 6 bases and J gave up 8 bases, with 16 bases separating them. Germline V lookup: CDR1 MNHEY, CDR2 SVGAGI. This CDR3 contains 14 residues. CDR3 bases: TGTGCCAGCAGCCCACGAGGAAGAACGGGGGAGCTGTTTTTT. Its translation: CASSPRGRTGELFF.

The gene calls are TRBV18 and TRBJ2-5; D perhaps matches TRBD2 (6 bases). V shed 3 bases and J shed 0 bases, with 17 bases lying between them. CDR3 length equals 17 residues. Germline loops: CDR1 KGHSH, CDR2 LQKENI. CDR3 sequence (DNA): TGTGCCAGCTCACCCCGAATCGGGGGTCCCCACCAAGAGACCCAGTACTTC. The encoded protein is CASSPRIGGPHQETQYF.

This clone occurred once. The rearrangement links TRBV6-4 to TRBJ2-5; 7 bases map to TRBD1. CDR3 length: 14 residues. Unmatched junction bases numbered 9, after V lost 6 bases and J lost 5 bases. Germline-derived CDR1 and CDR2 are MRHNA and SNTAGT. The CDR3: CASRPGQVQETQYF. As DNA, the CDR3 is TGTGCCAGCAGACCAGGACAGGTACAGGAGACCCAGTACTTC.

This clone has a single count. This rearrangement joins TRBV28 to TRBJ2-1, with 9 bases that match TRBD2. Germline assignment: CDR1 MDHEN and CDR2 SYDVKM. Trimming at V came to 4 bases and at J to 9 bases, leaving 13 bases not matched to a gene. The CDR3 consists of 16 residues. CDR3 DNA sequence: TGTGCCAGCAGTTCCTCCGCCGGGACTAGCCGGGGTGAGCAGTTCTTC. It encodes CASSSSAGTSRGEQFF.

The chain couples TRBV4-3 to TRBJ2-3; D possibly corresponds to TRBD2 (6 bases). CDR3 length: 16 residues. Trimming took 1 base from V and 6 from J, leaving 17 bases between them. Per germline, CDR1 LGHNA and CDR2 YSLEER. The CDR3 region is CASSQGKPGVGDTQYF. DNA for the CDR3: TGCGCCAGCAGCCAAGGTAAACCGGGAGTAGGCGATACGCAGTATTTT.

The CDR3 sequence: CATGLGETQYF. CDR3 nucleotide sequence: TGTGCCACAGGGCTCGGAGAGACCCAGTACTTC. This chain uses TRBV25-1 with TRBJ2-5, with D possibly being TRBD1 (5 bases). The CDR3 sequence is 11 residues long. V was pared by 10 bases and J by 4 bases, with 10 bases between. Germline V gives CDR1 MGHDK, CDR2 SYGVNS.

This clone is a singleton in its sample. CDR3 residues: CASSLCLDRVRGSNQPQHF. DNA for the CDR3: TGTGCCAGCAGTTTATGTCTGGACAGGGTTCGGGGTAGCAATCAGCCCCAGCATTTT. This rearrangement joins TRBV28 to TRBJ1-5; 8 bases fit TRBD1. Germline V gives CDR1 MDHEN, CDR2 SYDVKM. V gave up 0 bases and J gave up 0 bases; unmatched junction bases: 10. CDR3 length: 19 amino acids.

The genes are TRBV28 and TRBJ2-1; 9 bases agree with TRBD2. V gave up 7 bases and J gave up 4 bases; unmatched junction bases: 14. This CDR3 has 17 amino acids. From germline, CDR1 is MDHEN and CDR2 SYDVKM. Here the CDR3 reads CASTLAGRPSFYNEQFF. CDR3 nucleotide sequence: TGTGCCAGCACCCTAGCGGGACGGCCTAGCTTTTACAATGAGCAGTTCTTC.

In DNA, the CDR3 is TGTGCCAGCAGCCGGCTAGCGGGACCCGCGGCCTACGAGCAGTACTTC. It is translated as CASSRLAGPAAYEQYF. The V call is TRBV4-2, the J call TRBJ2-7; 9 bases line up with TRBD2. From germline, CDR1 is LGHNA and CDR2 YNFKEQ. The V and J ends lost 4 bases and 2 bases, in that order; junction bases with no gene match: 9. The CDR3 is 16 amino acids.

This chain links TRBV7-6 with TRBJ2-2; TRBD1 might be the D (5 bases). Germline V gene data show CDR1 as SGHVS and CDR2 as FNYEAQ. There are 18 residues in the CDR3. V lost 2 bases, J lost 6 bases, and 22 bases lay in between. The CDR3: CASSLISRVNWAPGELFF. In DNA, the CDR3 is TGTGCCAGCAGCTTAATATCCAGGGTTAATTGGGCACCCGGGGAGCTGTTTTTT.

This chain links TRBV13 with TRBJ2-7; 12 positions agree with TRBD2. Per germline, CDR1 PRHDT and CDR2 FYEKMQ (reference sequence). The length of the CDR3 is 16 residues. J lost 1 base, V lost 7 bases, and 8 bases had no gene match. The CDR3 sequence: CASNLGGLAGSYEQYF. The CDR3 DNA sequence: TGTGCCAGCAACCTCGGAGGACTAGCGGGATCCTACGAGCAGTACTTC.

With regard to this clone: The sample carries other DNA sequences with the same CDR3. The rearrangement links TRBV9 to TRBJ2-1, with 12 bases fitting TRBD2. V was clipped by 2 bases and J by 6 bases; unmatched bases: 3. Germline V gives CDR1 SGDLS, CDR2 YYNGEE. The CDR3 covers 15 residues. The CDR3 here is CASSVGLAGSNEQFF. The CDR3 DNA sequence: TGTGCCAGCAGCGTCGGACTAGCGGGATCCAATGAGCAGTTCTTC.

The chain uses TRBV5-4 and TRBJ2-7; 10 bases match TRBD2. The germline V gene encodes CDR1 SGHNT and CDR2 YYREEE (reference sequence). This CDR3 region has 17 residues. The ends lost 2 bases at V and 0 bases at J; junction bases unmatched: 8. The DNA for the CDR3 is TGTGCCAGCAGCTTCGAGGGTAGCGGGAGGACCTCCTACGAGCAGTACTTC. It codes for CASSFEGSGRTSYEQYF.

CDR3 sequence reads: CASSVEGQGTQYF. The CDR3 region has the DNA TGTGCCAGCAGCGTAGAGGGGCAGGGTACGCAGTATTTT. The rearrangement joins TRBV9 to TRBJ2-3, with D perhaps TRBD1 (5 bases). Germline V CDR1 and CDR2: SGDLS, YYNGEE. The length of the CDR3 is 13 residues. The V gene lost 0 bases and the J gene lost 8 bases, with 10 bases spanning the gap.

The V call is TRBV6-1, the J call TRBJ2-7; 13 positions match TRBD2. Germline-derived CDR1 and CDR2 are MNHNS and SASEGT. The V and J ends lost 2 bases and 5 bases, in that order; junction bases with no gene match: 3. The CDR3 length is 15 residues. The CDR3 bases are TGTGCCAGCAGTGAATCGACTAGCGGGAGGCACGAGCAGTACTTC. Residues: CASSESTSGRHEQYF.

This chain connects TRBV6-5 to TRBJ2-1; 8 bases map to TRBD1. The CDR3 length is 15 residues. Trimming removed 6 bases from V and 5 bases from J; junction bases left unmatched: 9. Germline V lookup: CDR1 MNHEY, CDR2 SVGAGI. DNA of the CDR3: TGTGCCAGCAGCCCGGACAGGGAATGTCACAATGAGCAGTTCTTC. This encodes CASSPDRECHNEQFF.

The chain uses TRBV30 and TRBJ1-3; weak D call: TRBD1 (5 bases). The germline V and J ends were trimmed by 5 bases and 1 base, with 6 bases remaining between them. The CDR3 contains 12 residues. Germline CDR1 is GTSNPN and CDR2 is SVGIG (reference sequence). In DNA form, the CDR3 reads TGTGCCTGGGGGACTTCTGGAAACACCATATATTTT. It specifies CAWGTSGNTIYF.

This chain joins TRBV7-3 and TRBJ1-1; possible D gene TRBD1, 5 bases. The CDR3 spans 15 residues. CDR1 is SGHTA and CDR2 is FQGTGA in the germline V gene. The V and J ends lost 4 bases and 0 bases respectively, with 12 bases between them. The DNA for the CDR3 is TGTGCCAGCAGCTCTCCGGGGGGGATGAACACTGAAGCTTTCTTT. This gives the protein CASSSPGGMNTEAFF.

This chain links TRBV11-2 with TRBJ2-1; 12 bases agree with TRBD2. CDR3 length: 14 residues. After removal of 5 bases from V and 7 bases from J, the junction contained 3 bases not matched to a gene. CDR1 and CDR2 (germline): SGHAT, FQNNGV. The CDR3 spells CASSGLAGPNEQFF. The CDR3 nucleotides are TGTGCCAGCAGCGGACTAGCGGGACCAAATGAGCAGTTCTTC.

The chain links TRBV9 to TRBJ2-5; TRBD2 matches at 12 bases. Trimming removed 0 bases from V and 3 bases from J; junction bases left unmatched: 6. The CDR3 length is 17 residues. Germline V gene sequence: CDR1 SGDLS, CDR2 YYNGEE. The CDR3 nucleotides read TGTGCCAGCAGCGTAGCCCTAGCGGGAGGGCCAGAAGAGACCCAGTACTTC. Its translation is CASSVALAGGPEETQYF.

This sequence joins TRBV29-1 and TRBJ2-1, with 11 bases matching TRBD2. The V and J ends lost 0 bases and 4 bases, in that order; junction bases with no gene match: 5. Germline values: CDR1 SQVTM, CDR2 ANQGSEA. The length of the CDR3 is 16 residues. The CDR3 spells CSVEDLTSGDYNEQFF. For the CDR3, the DNA is TGCAGCGTTGAAGATTTGACTAGCGGGGATTACAATGAGCAGTTCTTC.

This chain uses TRBV5-5 with TRBJ2-1; 8 nucleotides match TRBD2. Germline CDR1 and CDR2: SGHKS and YYEKEE (reference sequence). The CDR3 contains 16 residues. V gave up 4 bases and J gave up 8 bases; unmatched junction bases: 14. The CDR3 sequence: CASSQREGRAEDEQFF. The CDR3 DNA is TGTGCCAGCAGCCAACGGGAGGGCAGGGCCGAGGATGAGCAGTTCTTC.

This sequence joins TRBV5-1 and TRBJ1-1; no firm D call. V lost 3 bases and J 1 base, leaving 22 bases between the germline ends. CDR3 length: 18 residues. The germline CDR1 and CDR2 sequences are SGHRS and YFSETQ. As DNA, the CDR3 is TGCGCCAGCAGCTCGGACTATACCACGGGAGCGGAGAACACTGAAGCTTTCTTT. Translated, it gives CASSSDYTTGAENTEAFF.